The T cell receptor (beta chain) described here comes from a study of blood T cell repertoires in COVID-19. TCRdb's table, derived via immunoSEQ multiplex PCR, lists solely in-frame clones and lacks some. Of around 300,000 clones detected, around 85% appear once; the ten largest clones hold 9.5% to 11%. This CDR3 is 18 amino acids long. V gave up 0 bases and J gave up 2 bases; unmatched junction bases: 11. Germline assignment: CDR1 SGHRS and CDR2 YFSETQ. The TCR sequence derives from a woman in her 70s with acute or convalescent COVID-19. Sequences were obtained from peripheral blood. The V call is TRBV5-1, the J call TRBJ2-7; TRBD1 matches 10 bases. The CDR3 DNA reads TGCGCCAGCAGCTTGGCCCCCCCCCGACAGGGGGCAGCCTACGAGCAGTACTTC. Protein product: CASSLAPPRQGAAYEQYF.